This is a list of T cell receptor beta chains from one sample in a study of shared clonotypes between healthy human individuals. Sequenced by immunoSEQ multiplex PCR; TCRdb stores in-frame clones only, minus some. Of hundreds of thousands of clones in the sample, 90% to 97% were seen once. Sequencing was carried out using naive CD4+ T cells sorted from blood. The receptors shown here come from a woman in her twenties or thirties in good health. Each CDR3 is given with its conserved first and last residue. The D gene is left open where the match is weak. Clone size appears in some rows only: once, few, many, or a class for an expanded clone.

D	V	size	J	DNA	CDR3
TRBD2	TRBV7-3	.	TRBJ2-3	TGTGCCAGCAGCTGGCTGAGACTAGCGGGGGCAGATACGCAGTATTTT	CASSWLRLAGADTQYF
TRBD1	TRBV2	.	TRBJ1-5	TGTGCCAGCAGAAGACAGGGCCCGACAAATCAGCCCCAGCATTTT	CASRRQGPTNQPQHF
.	TRBV11-2	.	TRBJ1-1	TGTGCCAGCAGCTTAGCAGGCGGGGGGAACACTGAAGCTTTCTTT	CASSLAGGGNTEAFF
.	TRBV7-3	.	TRBJ1-2	TGTGCCAGCAGCCTTAGTCCTAACTATGGCTACACCTTC	CASSLSPNYGYTF
TRBD2	TRBV11-3	.	TRBJ2-1	TGTGCCAGCAGCTTTAGCGGGAGCTCCCATGAGCAGTTCTTC	CASSFSGSSHEQFF
TRBD1	TRBV6-5	.	TRBJ2-5	TGTGCCAGCAGCCCCGGGACAGGCAACTCTGTGGCCCAGTACTTC	CASSPGTGNSVAQYF
.	TRBV4-2	.	TRBJ1-3	TGTGCCAGCAGCCACGGGCGGACAAACTCTGGAAACACCATATATTTT	CASSHGRTNSGNTIYF
TRBD2	TRBV7-7	.	TRBJ2-1	TGTGCCAGCAGCCCGACTAGCGGCACCTACAATGAGCAGTTCTTC	CASSPTSGTYNEQFF
TRBD2	TRBV11-2	.	TRBJ2-7	TGTGCCAGCAGCTCCGCGCCGGGCGGGAGTATGTACGAGCAGTACTTC	CASSSAPGGSMYEQYF
.	TRBV18	.	TRBJ2-7	TGTGCCAGCTCACCACCGATGGCGCCTCACGAGCAGTACTTC	CASSPPMAPHEQYF
TRBD2	TRBV5-1	.	TRBJ2-2	TGCGCCAGCAGCCACCGACTAGCGGGAGGGCCGGCCGGGGAGCTGTTTTTT	CASSHRLAGGPAGELFF
.	TRBV2	.	TRBJ1-4	TGTGCCAGCAAGGACGGCTCCTCGGAAAATGAAAAACTGTTTTTT	CASKDGSSENEKLFF
TRBD1	TRBV9	.	TRBJ2-2	TGTGCCAGCAGCGGAGGGGGCCCCACCGGGGAGCTGTTTTTT	CASSGGGPTGELFF
TRBD1	TRBV6-1	.	TRBJ1-1	TGTGCCAGCAGTGAACCGGGACAGGGCGCTGAAGCTTTCTTT	CASSEPGQGAEAFF
TRBD1	TRBV5-8	.	TRBJ1-5	TGTGCCAGCAGCCGGGACAGGGGTAGCAATCAGCCCCAGCATTTT	CASSRDRGSNQPQHF
TRBD1	TRBV7-9	.	TRBJ1-4	TGTGCCAGCAGCTTAGAAACAGGGGGCGACGAAAAACTGTTTTTT	CASSLETGGDEKLFF
.	TRBV19	.	TRBJ1-1	TGTGCCAGTAGACCGACGGTAGCTGAAGCTTTCTTT	CASRPTVAEAFF
TRBD1	TRBV9	.	TRBJ1-5	TGTGCCAGCAGCGCAGGGGGCTCAAGCAATCAGCCCCAGCATTTT	CASSAGGSSNQPQHF
TRBD1	TRBV18	.	TRBJ1-5	TGTGCCAGCTCACTAGGACAGGTAGGAGATAGCAATCAGCCCCAGCATTTT	CASSLGQVGDSNQPQHF
.	TRBV28	.	TRBJ1-3	TGTGCCAGCAGTACCAGGCTAGGAAACACCATATATTTT	CASSTRLGNTIYF
.	TRBV10-3	.	TRBJ1-2	TGTGCCATCAGCACGACTGATCCCTATGGCTACACCTTC	CAISTTDPYGYTF
.	TRBV5-4	once	TRBJ2-3	TGTGCCAGCGGCCAGAGACGGGTTAGCACAGATACGCAGTATTTT	CASGQRRVSTDTQYF
TRBD1	TRBV2	.	TRBJ2-7	TGTGCCAGTACACCATGGGACAGGGATTCCGAGCAGTACTTC	CASTPWDRDSEQYF
.	TRBV5-6	.	TRBJ1-4	TGTGCCAGCAGCTTGTTGGGGGACACGGGTAATGAAAAACTGTTTTTT	CASSLLGDTGNEKLFF
.	TRBV28	.	TRBJ2-7	TGTGCCAGCAGTTTAATACAGGCGAGCTCCTACGAGCAGTACTTC	CASSLIQASSYEQYF
.	TRBV7-8	.	TRBJ1-6	TGTGCCAGCACCCAGACAGCTCGCTCCTATAATTCACCCCTCCACTTT	CASTQTARSYNSPLHF
.	TRBV7-8	.	TRBJ2-2	TGTGCCAGCAGCCCCAATGGACAGCCGAACACCGGGGAGCTGTTTTTT	CASSPNGQPNTGELFF
TRBD2	TRBV27	.	TRBJ2-3	TGTGCCAGCAGTTCCCCCCTCGGGAGGATCCCGGATACGCAGTATTTT	CASSSPLGRIPDTQYF
.	TRBV5-1	.	TRBJ1-2	TGCGCCAGCAGCTCGGACATCTATGTTGGCTACACCTTC	CASSSDIYVGYTF
.	TRBV9	.	TRBJ1-5	TGTGCCAGCAGCGTAGATCCCTATAGCAATCAGCCCCAGCATTTT	CASSVDPYSNQPQHF
TRBD2	TRBV29-1	.	TRBJ2-1	TGCAGCGGGGGACTAGCGGGAAGGGGTGTTATAAATGAGCAGTTCTTC	CSGGLAGRGVINEQFF
TRBD1	TRBV5-1	.	TRBJ2-7	TGCGCCAGCCCGACCTCGGACAGGGGTCATTACGAGCAGTACTTC	CASPTSDRGHYEQYF
.	TRBV28	once	TRBJ2-7	TGTGCCAGCAGCCCGAACTTTATGGCCGGGAGTAACGAGCAGTACTTC	CASSPNFMAGSNEQYF
.	TRBV18	.	TRBJ2-1	TGTGCCGGCCGAGGGAGGACGGACTCGAATGAGCAGTTCTTC	CAGRGRTDSNEQFF
.	TRBV7-3	.	TRBJ1-3	TGTGCCAGCAGCCCTGGACAGCCGGGGAACACCATATATTTT	CASSPGQPGNTIYF
.	TRBV10-2	.	TRBJ2-3	TGCGCCAGCAGTGAAGTAGCGGAGGCAGATACGCAGTATTTT	CASSEVAEADTQYF
.	TRBV4-1	once	TRBJ2-1	TGCGCCAGCAGCCAAGCTCGTGCCCGGAATGGACTACAGAATGAGCAGTTCTTC	CASSQARARNGLQNEQFF
.	TRBV10-3	.	TRBJ2-1	TGTGCCATCAGTTTCAGCAATGAGCAGTTCTTC	CAISFSNEQFF
.	TRBV14	.	TRBJ2-1	TGTGCCAGCAGCCAAGAAAGGCTAGCAACTGAGCAGTTCTTC	CASSQERLATEQFF
TRBD2	TRBV28	.	TRBJ2-7	TGTGCCAGCCAGACTAGCGGGAACTTTCCCGAGCAGTACTTC	CASQTSGNFPEQYF
TRBD2	TRBV7-2	.	TRBJ2-3	TGTGCCAGCGGAGCGGGACTAGCGGGAGTACGCACAGATACGCAGTATTTT	CASGAGLAGVRTDTQYF
.	TRBV6-6	.	TRBJ2-1	TGTGCCAGCAGCAACCTAGCTGGCAATGAGCAGTTCTTC	CASSNLAGNEQFF
.	TRBV7-9	.	TRBJ2-1	TGTGCCAGCAGCCTTCCTGGAGTTGGAGTACAGTTCTTC	CASSLPGVGVQFF
.	TRBV27	.	TRBJ1-6	TGTGCCAGCAGTTTGGGGTATAATTCACCCCTCCACTTT	CASSLGYNSPLHF
TRBD1	TRBV4-1	once	TRBJ1-1	TGCGCCAGCAGCCAAGAGGGCAGGGGGCTCACTGAAGCTTTCTTT	CASSQEGRGLTEAFF